The 29 T cell receptor beta chains presented below share a single source sample, sequenced in a study of T cell clones after liver transplantation. Repertoires were generated with immunoSEQ multiplex PCR, while TCRdb's copy carries only in-frame clones and drops some. Of tens of thousands of clones in the sample, roughly 85% are singletons; the top ten hold over 2.5%. Sequences were derived from CD4+ T cells from blood, sampled at the 22-month timepoint. The receptors derive from a human patient who received a liver transplant. Some T cells may be the graft donor's.

The V call is TRBV7-9, the J call TRBJ2-5; perhaps TRBD2 as D (6 bases). Trimming took off 6 bases at V and 4 bases at J, with 12 bases between the two ends. The germline V gene has CDR1 SEHNR and CDR2 FQNEAQ (reference sequence). The CDR3 sequence is 13 residues long. CDR3 DNA sequence: TGTGCCAGCAGAGAAACGGGAGTAGAGACCCAGTACTTC. This gives the protein CASRETGVETQYF.

There are a few counts of this clone. V and J are TRBV11-2 and TRBJ1-1, with D hard to call. Germline V gives CDR1 SGHAT, CDR2 FQNNGV. V gave up 1 base and J gave up 0 bases, with 12 bases separating them. The CDR3 consists of 16 residues. CDR3 sequence: CASSLAPWSVNTEAFF. In nucleotides, the CDR3 is TGTGCCAGCAGCTTAGCCCCCTGGAGCGTGAACACTGAAGCTTTCTTT.

V gene TRBV30 combines with J gene TRBJ2-1; 9 bases line up with TRBD2. Germline V gives CDR1 GTSNPN, CDR2 SVGIG (reference sequence). This CDR3 has 15 residues. The V gene end was trimmed by 1 base and the J gene end by 5 bases; junction bases not matched to a gene: 6. CDR3 residues: CAWSGGGRGDNEQFF. The CDR3 DNA is TGTGCCTGGAGTGGGGGCGGGAGGGGGGACAATGAGCAGTTCTTC.

The rearrangement links TRBV5-4 to TRBJ1-1, with D maybe TRBD1 (6 bases). The CDR3 length is 15 residues. Between the trimmed V and J ends, which lost 4 bases and 3 bases, there was a span of 16 bases. Per the germline V gene, CDR1 is SGHNT and CDR2 is YYREEE (reference sequence). The CDR3 protein is CASSKRGGRDTEAFF. The CDR3 coding sequence is TGTGCCAGCAGCAAAAGAGGGGGGCGCGACACTGAAGCTTTCTTT.

This clone has just one count. The chain links TRBV7-2 to TRBJ1-4; D is uncertain. The V and J ends lost 5 bases and 2 bases respectively, with 9 bases between them. The CDR3 extends over 14 amino acids. Per the germline V gene, CDR1 is SGHTA and CDR2 is FQGNSA. As DNA, the CDR3 is TGTGCCAGCAGCCAACAAAGGACTAATGAAAAACTGTTTTTT. Translated: CASSQQRTNEKLFF. The whole variable domain, remainder taken from reference TRBV7-2 and TRBJ1-4, is GAGVSQSPSNKVTEKGKDVELRCDPISGHTALYWYRQSLGQGLEFLIYFQGNSAPDKSGLPSDRFSAERTGGSVSTLTIQRTQQEDSAVYLCASSQQRTNEKLFFGSGTQLSVL.

This rearrangement joins TRBV9 to TRBJ2-2; tentatively, D is TRBD1 or TRBD2 (5 bases each). This CDR3 is built from 18 residues. Trimming took 0 bases from V and 3 from J, leaving 18 bases between them. From germline, CDR1 is SGDLS and CDR2 YYNGEE. CDR3 sequence: CASSVGWSGSVHTGELFF. CDR3 bases: TGTGCCAGCAGCGTAGGTTGGTCAGGGAGTGTGCACACCGGGGAGCTGTTTTTT.

CDR3 region: CASSQLTGYEQYF. CDR3 nucleotides: TGCGCCAGCAGCCAACTGACAGGCTACGAGCAGTACTTC. The chain carries TRBV4-3 and TRBJ2-7; a weak D match, TRBD1 (6 bases). The germline CDR1 and CDR2 sequences are LGHNA and YSLEER. V gave up 2 bases and J gave up 3 bases, with 8 bases separating them. CDR3 length: 13 residues.

The chain carries TRBV18 and TRBJ2-3; D remains unclear. V was trimmed by 0 bases and J by 4 bases, leaving 8 bases between them. This CDR3 contains 14 residues. Germline CDR1 reads KGHSH; CDR2 reads LQKENI. CDR3 in amino acids: CASSPPGLSDTQYF. In DNA, the CDR3 is TGTGCCAGCTCACCACCTGGGCTCTCAGATACGCAGTATTTT.

The chain combines TRBV9 with TRBJ2-7; tentatively, D is TRBD2 (6 bases). CDR1 SGDLS and CDR2 YYNGEE come from the germline V gene. This CDR3 comprises 15 residues. V shed 0 bases and J shed 4 bases, with 14 bases lying between them. CDR3 residues: CASSVVVGRGYEQYF. The CDR3 DNA reads as TGTGCCAGCAGCGTAGTGGTAGGCCGGGGGTACGAGCAGTACTTC.

This chain links TRBV7-9 with TRBJ2-5; weak D call: TRBD2 (6 bases). Germline V lookup: CDR1 SEHNR, CDR2 FQNEAQ (reference sequence). V was clipped by 1 base and J by 7 bases, with 25 bases between them. This CDR3 has 18 amino acids. CDR3 bases: TGTGCCAGCAGCTTAGTTAGGGAAGCGGGTGGCCCGTTCTGGACCCAGTACTTC. Its translation: CASSLVREAGGPFWTQYF.

The chain has TRBV18 and TRBJ1-6, with 8 bases fitting TRBD1. The trim removed 2 bases at V and 6 bases at J, leaving 3 bases unmatched. Germline-derived CDR1 and CDR2 are KGHSH and LQKENI. This CDR3 is built from 15 residues. CDR3 residues: CASSPDRGINSPLHF. The CDR3 bases are TGTGCCAGCTCACCAGACAGGGGCATTAATTCACCCCTCCACTTT.

This clone was observed a single time. The CDR3 DNA is TGTGCCAGCAGTGGTCAGGGGGTGGGCACTGAAGCTTTCTTT. This codes for CASSGQGVGTEAFF. J is TRBJ1-1 and V is TRBV6-1; 7 bases are shared with TRBD1. Losses at the gene ends were 4 bases for V and 4 bases for J; bases not matched to a gene: 6. Looked up from germline, CDR1 is MNHNS and CDR2 is SASEGT. The CDR3 is 14 residues long.

The chain joins TRBV6-1 to TRBJ2-3; TRBD1 matches 7 bases. The CDR3 length is 15 residues. The V segment lost 1 base and the J segment 5 bases; nucleotides outside the gene matches: 6. Germline values: CDR1 MNHNS, CDR2 SASEGT. CDR3 amino acids: CASSEELAGGDTQYF. CDR3 sequence (DNA): TGTGCCAGCAGTGAAGAGTTGGCAGGGGGAGATACGCAGTATTTT.

The chain couples TRBV25-1 to TRBJ2-4; 7 bases align to TRBD2. With V trimmed by 2 bases and J by 1 base, 8 bases remained unmatched. The CDR3 is 17 residues long. Germline V gene sequence: CDR1 MGHDK, CDR2 SYGVNS. CDR3 in amino acids: CASSEMITSVAKNIQYF. In nucleotides, the CDR3 is TGTGCCAGCAGTGAAATGATAACTAGCGTTGCCAAAAACATTCAGTACTTC.

This clone was found a few times. This chain joins TRBV4-2 and TRBJ1-3, with 7 bases lining up with TRBD1. This CDR3 comprises 18 residues. Germline V gene lookup returns CDR1 LGHNA and CDR2 YNFKEQ. After removal of 0 bases from V and 0 bases from J, the junction contained 8 bases not matched to a gene. CDR3 DNA: TGTGCCAGCAGCCAAGAAGGGCCAGGGACAGCCTCTGGAAACACCATATATTTT. Translated: CASSQEGPGTASGNTIYF.

The chain uses TRBV2 and TRBJ2-3; 8 bases line up with TRBD2. Trimming took 5 bases from V and 3 from J; bases not matched to a gene: 7. Looked up from germline, CDR1 is SNHLY and CDR2 is FYNNEI. The CDR3 length is 15 residues. The CDR3 loop is CASSRAGGTTDTQYF. The CDR3 DNA sequence: TGTGCCAGCAGTAGGGCGGGGGGAACAACAGATACGCAGTATTTT. The full variable domain, in which reference TRBV2 and TRBJ2-3 provide the parts outside the CDR3, is EPEVTQTPSHQVTQMGQEVILRCVPISNHLYFYWYRQILGQKVEFLVSFYNNEISEKSEIFDDQFSVERPDGSNFTLKIRSTKLEDSAMYFCASSRAGGTTDTQYFGPGTRLTVL.

The V call is TRBV6-5, the J call TRBJ2-2, with 7 bases aligning to TRBD2. Germline loops: CDR1 MNHEY, CDR2 SVGAGI. The CDR3 consists of 15 residues. V dropped 8 bases and J dropped 0; count of bases not matched to a gene: 6. The CDR3 here is CASGPLAANTGELFF. DNA for the CDR3: TGTGCCAGCGGACCCCTAGCGGCGAACACCGGGGAGCTGTTTTTT.

The chain has TRBV7-2 and TRBJ1-2; 9 bases are shared with TRBD1. The CDR3 is 15 residues long. The junction had 8 bases not matched to a gene; V was cut back by 5 bases and J by 4 bases. Looked up from germline, CDR1 is SGHTA and CDR2 is FQGNSA. The DNA for the CDR3 is TGTGCCAGCAGCGCCGGTCCGGGACAGGGCTATGGCTACACCTTC. This translates into CASSAGPGQGYGYTF.

V gene TRBV7-9 combines with J gene TRBJ2-3, with 7 bases lining up with TRBD2. This CDR3 spans 16 amino acids. From germline, CDR1 is SEHNR and CDR2 FQNEAQ (reference sequence). The V segment lost 4 bases and the J segment 4 bases; nucleotides outside the gene matches: 11. CDR3: CASSSPGGGFADTQYF. In DNA, the CDR3 is TGTGCCAGCAGCTCACCTGGGGGGGGATTTGCAGATACGCAGTATTTT.

The chain uses TRBV7-8 and TRBJ2-7; unclear D gene. The CDR3 length is 15 residues. V lost 1 base and J 3 bases, leaving 13 bases between the germline ends. The germline CDR1 and CDR2 sequences are SGHVS and FQNEAQ. The CDR3 nucleotides read TGTGCCAGCAGCTTAGGAGTTGGGTTCTTCTACGAGCAGTACTTC. It is translated as CASSLGVGFFYEQYF.

This chain uses TRBV11-3 with TRBJ2-3; 9 bases align to TRBD2. CDR3 length: 17 amino acids. J gave up 4 bases and V 1 base, and 9 bases lay outside the gene matches. The germline V gene encodes CDR1 SGHNT and CDR2 YENEEA. The CDR3 nucleotides read TGTGCCAGCAGCTTAGGGGTTCCAGCGGGGGGCCCAGATACGCAGTATTTT. This codes for CASSLGVPAGGPDTQYF.

The chain combines TRBV5-4 with TRBJ1-4; D is ambiguous. Germline CDR1 and CDR2: SGHNT and YYREEE (reference sequence). V was pared by 1 base and J by 7 bases, with 14 bases between. The CDR3 contains 15 residues. CDR3 residues: CASSLFNDVGEKLFF. Written as DNA, the CDR3 is TGTGCCAGCAGCTTGTTTAATGACGTGGGTGAAAAACTGTTTTTT.

V is TRBV6-6 and J is TRBJ1-2; a possible D gene is TRBD1 (6 bases). The germline CDR1 and CDR2 sequences are MNHNY and SVGAGI (reference sequence). Deletions cut 2 bases from V and 7 bases from J, with 11 bases between. There are 13 residues in the CDR3. In nucleotides, the CDR3 is TGTGCCAGCAGTTACGTCGGGGGCGGTGGCTACACCTTC. It codes for CASSYVGGGGYTF.

J is TRBJ2-3 and V is TRBV19; no clear D. This CDR3 is built from 13 residues. CDR1 and CDR2 (germline): LNHDA, SQIVND (reference sequence). With 8 bases removed from V and 7 bases from J, the gap between germline ends came to 16 bases. CDR3 nucleotides: TGTGCCAGTTCCACGGATGTAACGCATACGCAGTATTTT. It codes for CASSTDVTHTQYF.

This rearrangement joins TRBV11-3 to TRBJ2-7, with D hard to call. Germline CDR1 reads SGHNT; CDR2 reads YENEEA. V was pared by 5 bases and J by 6 bases, with 14 bases between. CDR3 length: 13 residues. This CDR3 is CASSLNDKAEQYF. CDR3 coding DNA: TGTGCCAGCAGCCTTAACGACAAAGCCGAGCAGTACTTC.

J is TRBJ2-5 and V is TRBV13, with TRBD2 identical over 10 bases. V trimming: 3 bases; J trimming: 4 bases; junction bases outside the gene matches: 14. This CDR3 has 18 amino acids. Germline V gene lookup returns CDR1 PRHDT and CDR2 FYEKMQ (reference sequence). The CDR3 sequence: CASSFGPASGGMRETQYF. DNA for the CDR3: TGTGCCAGCAGCTTCGGCCCGGCTAGCGGGGGAATGAGAGAGACCCAGTACTTC.

V is TRBV7-2 and J is TRBJ1-1, with 9 nucleotides matching TRBD1. The germline V gene has CDR1 SGHTA and CDR2 FQGNSA. The CDR3 runs to 16 residues. V shed 5 bases and J 1 base; nucleotides not matched to a gene: 8. CDR3 sequence (DNA): TGTGCCAGCAGCCAAATTACAGGGGGCTCGAACACTGAAGCTTTCTTT. It codes for CASSQITGGSNTEAFF.

This clone was counted only a few times. V gene TRBV4-2 combines with J gene TRBJ1-3; the D is unclear. Trimming stripped 0 bases from V and 0 bases from J, with 15 bases between. Germline V gives CDR1 LGHNA, CDR2 YNFKEQ. This CDR3 is 18 amino acids long. This CDR3 is CASSQDRADAGSGNTIYF. The CDR3 bases are TGTGCCAGCAGCCAAGATCGGGCGGACGCAGGCTCTGGAAACACCATATATTTT.

This rearrangement joins TRBV19 to TRBJ2-7; no clear D. Trimming removed 5 bases at V and 1 base at J, with 12 bases between. The CDR3 length is 14 residues. Germline-derived CDR1 and CDR2 are LNHDA and SQIVND (reference sequence). As DNA, the CDR3 is TGTGCCAGTAGTCCCGTCACCCCTTCCTACGAGCAGTACTTC. This gives the protein CASSPVTPSYEQYF.